A single sample gave rise to the 14 T cell receptor beta chains below, sequenced in a study of T cells after yellow fever vaccination (dated by TCRdb to between 2018 and 2021). The treatment or condition label of this sample denotes: live attenuated yellow fever vaccine strain. Receptor amplification or capture employed 5' RACE. Sequencing relied on an Illumina HiSeq 2500. TCRdb passed the public sequencing reads through fastp at Q25 and MiXCR, retaining productive beta sequences. Each CDR3 protein appears once, grouped with its most common genes and DNA. This sample comprises approximately 120,000 distinct CDR3 sequences, approximately 7% of them detected only once. The ten largest make up roughly 2.6% of the sample. The sequences come from CD4+ T cells sorted from PBMCs, collected 10 days after the first yellow fever vaccination. The receptors originated from a man aged 18 to 30 who received the YFV17D yellow fever vaccine.

This clonotype was counted many times. An end of the junction does not agree with germline; a read error may underlie this. The rearrangement joins TRBV6-2 or TRBV6-3 to TRBJ2-3; no definite D call. Germline V CDR1 and CDR2: MNHEY, SVGEGT. This CDR3 has 12 residues. The CDR3 DNA sequence: TGTGCCAGCAGCCAGACCGGGCCTAGGTCGGATTTT. Translation gives CASSQTGPRSDF.

In this sample, this clonotype turned up many times. The V and J genes are TRBV7-9 and TRBJ2-1; D remains unclear. Germline CDR1 reads SEHNR; CDR2 reads FQNEAQ (reference sequence). Trimming removed 4 bases at V and 2 bases at J, with 12 bases between. CDR3 size: 15 residues. The CDR3 reads CASSSRTDTYNEQFF. CDR3 bases: TGTGCCAGCAGCTCCCGGACGGATACCTACAATGAGCAGTTCTTC.

The rearrangement links TRBV12-3 or TRBV12-4 to TRBJ2-7; 16 positions agree with TRBD2. The CDR3 runs 19 residues. Trimming took 1 base from V and 5 from J; bases not matched to a gene: 11. CDR3 bases: TGTGCCAGCAGTTTAGTAGCCGGGACTAGCGGGGGGGCCTACCACGAGCAGTACTTC. It is translated as CASSLVAGTSGGAYHEQYF.

This clonotype was recorded at least ten times. CDR3 sequence (DNA): TGCGCCAGCAGCTTGGCCGGCAGAGTCAACTATGGCTACACCTTC. Its translation: CASSLAGRVNYGYTF. V usage is TRBV5-1 and J usage is TRBJ1-2; no firm D call. Trimming shortened V by 0 bases and J by 2 bases, and 11 bases separated the two germline ends. Germline CDR1 SGHRS, CDR2 YFSETQ. This CDR3 region has 15 residues.

This clonotype was found a few times. J is TRBJ1-2 and V is TRBV12-3 or TRBV12-4; D is uncertain. This CDR3 contains 12 residues. The V and J ends lost 3 bases and 4 bases respectively, with 6 bases between them. The CDR3 sequence: CASSFVSYGYTF. In DNA, the CDR3 is TGTGCCAGCAGTTTCGTCAGCTATGGCTACACCTTC.

On this clonotype itself: The junction departs from the called germline gene at one end, perhaps through a read error. This chain connects TRBV5-1 to TRBJ2-6; 10 nucleotides line up with TRBD1. Germline V gives CDR1 SGHRS, CDR2 YFSETQ. This CDR3 has 17 amino acids. CDR3 nucleotide sequence: TGCGCCAGCTGCTTGGGACAGGGGAACTCTGGCGCCAACGTCCTGACTTTC. Its protein product is CASCLGQGNSGANVLTF.

This clonotype showed up many times. The chain carries TRBV29-1 and TRBJ1-1; no clear D. V lost 4 bases and J 0 bases, leaving 3 bases between the germline ends. The germline V gene encodes CDR1 SQVTM and CDR2 ANQGSEA. The CDR3 is 11 residues long. CDR3 DNA: TGCAGCGTTGTGATGAACACTGAAGCTTTCTTT. It is translated as CSVVMNTEAFF.

The table lists this clonotype with a few counts. The rearrangement links TRBV29-1 to TRBJ2-5, with D tentatively TRBD2 (5 bases). The germline gives CDR1 SQVTM, CDR2 ANQGSEA. The CDR3 extends over 12 amino acids. Trimming shortened V by 8 bases and J by 5 bases, and 15 bases separated the two germline ends. The CDR3 loop is CSIQAPGETQYF. The DNA of the CDR3 is TGCAGCATTCAGGCTCCGGGGGAGACCCAGTACTTC.

In its sample, this clonotype was seen many times. J is TRBJ2-7 and V is TRBV7-2; D perhaps matches TRBD2 (6 bases). The V end was cut by 5 bases, the J end by 2 bases, with 16 bases between. The CDR3 covers 15 residues. Germline-derived CDR1 and CDR2 are SGHTA and FQGNSA. CDR3 sequence reads: CASSPRGRAAYEQYF. In DNA form, the CDR3 reads TGTGCCAGCAGCCCGCGGGGACGAGCGGCCTACGAGCAGTACTTC.

There are many counts of this clonotype. This chain uses TRBV29-1 with TRBJ1-1, with D perhaps TRBD1 (5 bases). CDR1 is SQVTM, CDR2 ANQGSEA, per germline. V was trimmed by 7 bases and J by 5 bases, leaving 14 bases between them. There are 12 residues in the CDR3. The CDR3, as DNA: TGCAGCGCCGGGGGGAGGGGAACTGAAGCTTTCTTT. It translates to CSAGGRGTEAFF.

The sample holds many counts of this clonotype. This sequence joins TRBV18 and TRBJ1-1; D not certain. The CDR3 length is 13 residues. Looked up from germline, CDR1 is KGHSH and CDR2 is LQKENI. The V and J ends lost 2 bases and 11 bases respectively, with 15 bases between them. The CDR3 loop reads CASSPEITVEAFF. CDR3 in DNA: TGTGCCAGCTCACCAGAGATTACAGTTGAGGCTTTCTTT.

This clonotype was found many times. The gene calls are TRBV5-1 and TRBJ2-3; 14 nucleotides align to TRBD2. Germline V lookup: CDR1 SGHRS, CDR2 YFSETQ. Germline trimming cut 5 bases from V and 4 bases from J; bases unmatched to any gene: 6. The length of the CDR3 is 16 residues. The CDR3: CASSRTSGGIADTQYF. Here the CDR3 DNA reads TGCGCCAGCAGTCGGACTAGCGGGGGGATTGCAGATACGCAGTATTTT.

In its sample, this clonotype was seen many times. V gene TRBV7-2 combines with J gene TRBJ1-1, with TRBD1 as a possible D gene (5 bases). The CDR3 is 15 amino acids. In germline, CDR1 is SGHTA, CDR2 FQGNSA. V lost 5 bases, J lost 4 bases, and 17 bases lay in between. CDR3 protein: CASSPGHGLVTEAFF. In DNA form, the CDR3 reads TGTGCCAGCAGCCCCGGACACGGGTTGGTCACTGAAGCTTTCTTT.

This clonotype was detected ten times or more. V gene TRBV5-6 combines with J gene TRBJ2-1, with a possible D match to TRBD1 (6 bases). Germline V lookup: CDR1 SGHDT, CDR2 YYEEEE. CDR3 length equals 13 residues. V lost 6 bases and J 8 bases, leaving 15 bases between the germline ends. CDR3 sequence (DNA): TGTGCCAGCAAAGAGGGGGTGAGGGATGAGCAGTTCTTC. It translates to CASKEGVRDEQFF.